Listed below are T cell receptor beta chains from one sample, sequenced in a study of cytomegalovirus exposure and HLA in healthy donors. Only in-frame clones appear in the TCRdb table, and some are missing; sequencing was by immunoSEQ multiplex PCR. The repertoire holds approximately 260,000 clones, with around 87% as singletons. The specimen was PBMCs. These receptors all stem from a woman younger than 45 in good health and CMV-seropositive. CDR3s include the opening cysteine and the closing phenylalanine or tryptophan. D genes are given only for firm matches. Size is stated for part of the rows, as once, few or many counts, or as a class when the clone is expanded.

V,D,size,J,CDR3,DNA
TRBV7-2,.,.,TRBJ1-5,CASSPKGQPQHF,TGTGCCAGCAGCCCTAAGGGGCAGCCCCAGCATTTT
TRBV5-4,.,.,TRBJ1-3,CASSVAGVYPGNTIYF,TGTGCCAGCAGCGTTGCGGGGGTGTACCCTGGAAACACCATATATTTT
TRBV27,TRBD2,.,TRBJ2-1,CASSLQAGELNNEQFF,TGTGCCAGCAGTCTCCAAGCGGGAGAACTGAACAATGAGCAGTTCTTC
TRBV9,TRBD2,once,TRBJ2-2,CASSVAVVGGSRTGELFF,TGTGCCAGCAGCGTAGCGGTGGTCGGCGGGAGCCGCACCGGGGAGCTGTTTTTT
TRBV28,.,.,TRBJ1-2,CASSPSDRHHGYTF,TGTGCCAGCAGTCCGTCGGACAGACACCATGGCTACACCTTC
TRBV18,TRBD1,.,TRBJ2-1,CASSRRRGLDEQFF,TGTGCCAGCTCACGACGCAGGGGGTTGGATGAGCAGTTCTTC
TRBV19,.,.,TRBJ1-5,CASSIAGQPQHF,TGTGCCAGTAGTATAGCGGGTCAGCCCCAGCATTTT
TRBV19,.,once,TRBJ1-4,CASSTRGEDKLFF,TGTGCCAGTAGTACTCGGGGTGAGGATAAACTGTTTTTT
TRBV30,TRBD1,.,TRBJ2-2,CAYTTGSSIGAGELFF,TGTGCCTATACGACAGGGTCCTCCATTGGGGCCGGGGAGCTGTTTTTT
TRBV5-1,TRBD1,.,TRBJ1-2,CASRADRDGLDYGYTF,TGCGCCAGCAGAGCGGACAGGGACGGTCTTGACTATGGCTACACCTTC
TRBV6-5,TRBD1,.,TRBJ2-1,CASSQGTDSYNEQFF,TGTGCCAGCAGTCAAGGGACAGACTCCTACAATGAGCAGTTCTTC
TRBV19,TRBD2,.,TRBJ2-3,CASRGSRAGNTDTQYF,TGTGCCAGTAGAGGGTCTCGAGCGGGGAACACAGATACGCAGTATTTT
TRBV5-1,.,once,TRBJ2-7,CASSFGGISYEQYF,TGCGCCAGCAGCTTTGGAGGGATCTCCTACGAGCAGTACTTC
TRBV11-2,TRBD1,few,TRBJ2-1,CASSSTDRARGEQFF,TGTGCCAGCAGCTCGACGGACAGGGCAAGAGGTGAGCAGTTCTTC
TRBV4-2,TRBD2,few,TRBJ2-5,CASSQPGGGETQYF,TGTGCCAGCAGCCAACCGGGAGGGGGGGAGACCCAGTACTTC
TRBV2,.,.,TRBJ2-3,CASSVGVSRADTQYF,TGTGCCAGCAGTGTAGGAGTATCCCGGGCAGATACGCAGTATTTT
TRBV5-1,.,.,TRBJ2-1,CASSPGGSYSYNEQFF,TGCGCCAGCAGTCCAGGAGGGAGCTACTCCTACAATGAGCAGTTCTTC
TRBV9,TRBD1,once,TRBJ2-1,CASSVGTGGVDEQFF,TGTGCCAGCAGCGTCGGGACAGGAGGTGTGGATGAGCAGTTCTTC
TRBV27,TRBD2,.,TRBJ2-3,CASSPGTSARGDTQYF,TGTGCCAGCAGCCCCGGGACTAGCGCAAGGGGAGATACGCAGTATTTT
TRBV19,.,.,TRBJ1-3,CASSWSSGNTIYF,TGTGCCAGTAGTTGGAGCTCTGGAAACACCATATATTTT
TRBV19,.,.,TRBJ2-7,CASSIDRGPFEQYF,TGTGCCAGTAGTATAGACAGGGGCCCTTTCGAGCAGTACTTC
TRBV5-4,.,.,TRBJ1-5,CASSQSPGNQPQHF,TGTGCCAGCAGCCAATCGCCAGGGAATCAGCCCCAGCATTTT
TRBV5-1,TRBD1,.,TRBJ1-4,CASSLGPGQGEEKLFF,TGCGCCAGCAGCTTGGGCCCGGGACAGGGGGAAGAAAAACTGTTTTTT
TRBV6-5,TRBD2,.,TRBJ2-1,CASSRSSGKDEQFF,TGTGCCAGCAGTAGGTCTAGCGGGAAGGATGAGCAGTTCTTC
TRBV15,TRBD2,.,TRBJ2-6,CATSVGLAGRSGANVLTF,TGTGCCACCAGTGTGGGACTAGCGGGACGCTCTGGGGCCAACGTCCTGACTTTC
TRBV19,TRBD1,few,TRBJ1-2,CASSIVGGAHGYTF,TGTGCCAGTAGTATAGTAGGGGGCGCGCATGGCTACACCTTC
TRBV2,.,.,TRBJ1-3,CASNYLQVSGNTIYF,TGTGCCAGCAATTATTTACAGGTCTCTGGAAACACCATATATTTT
TRBV6-5,.,.,TRBJ2-3,CASSGTGGTVDTQYF,TGTGCCAGCAGTGGGACTGGGGGTACCGTCGATACGCAGTATTTT
TRBV27,.,.,TRBJ1-1,CASSYDRYTEAFF,TGTGCCAGCAGTTACGACAGATACACTGAAGCTTTCTTT
TRBV7-8,.,.,TRBJ1-5,CASSPDRFGQPQHF,TGTGCCAGCAGCCCGGACAGATTTGGTCAGCCCCAGCATTTT
TRBV7-2,TRBD2,.,TRBJ2-1,CASRAGGALVYEQFF,TGTGCCAGCAGGGCCGGGGGGGCGCTTGTCTATGAGCAGTTCTTC
TRBV27,TRBD2,.,TRBJ2-1,CASRTSGSSGNEQFF,TGTGCCAGCAGAACTAGCGGGAGTTCGGGCAATGAGCAGTTCTTC
TRBV28,.,once,TRBJ2-7,CASSGLPGRPYEQYF,TGTGCCAGCTCAGGACTCCCCGGTCGTCCCTACGAGCAGTACTTC
TRBV7-8,.,.,TRBJ1-1,CAKTGGGTEAFF,TGTGCGAAAACGGGGGGAGGCACTGAAGCTTTCTTT
TRBV5-1,TRBD2,.,TRBJ2-1,CASSLVGLAGSYNEQFF,TGCGCCAGCAGCTTGGTAGGACTAGCGGGGTCCTACAATGAGCAGTTCTTC
TRBV7-9,.,few,TRBJ1-2,CACRADYGYTF,TGTGCCTGCAGGGCGGACTATGGCTACACCTTC
TRBV25-1,.,.,TRBJ2-7,CASSDPGVPDEQYF,TGTGCCAGCAGTGACCCCGGAGTACCCGACGAGCAGTACTTC
TRBV11-2,.,.,TRBJ2-7,CASSFWRTHDYEQYF,TGTGCCAGCAGCTTCTGGAGGACCCACGACTACGAGCAGTACTTC
TRBV2,TRBD2,.,TRBJ2-1,CASSRIAGDYNEQFF,TGTGCCAGCAGCCGAATTGCGGGGGACTACAATGAGCAGTTCTTC
TRBV6-5,.,few,TRBJ2-7,CASRAHTYEQYF,TGTGCCAGCAGGGCCCATACCTACGAGCAGTACTTC
TRBV29-1,TRBD1,.,TRBJ1-1,CSVTDRSLTEAFF,TGCAGCGTTACGGACAGGAGCCTCACTGAAGCTTTCTTT
TRBV28,.,.,TRBJ2-7,CASSFGGISYEQYF,TGTGCCAGCAGTTTCGGAGGGATCTCCTACGAGCAGTACTTC
TRBV19,TRBD1,.,TRBJ1-1,CASSIGQGKWNTEAFF,TGTGCCAGTAGTATTGGACAGGGAAAGTGGAACACTGAAGCTTTCTTT
TRBV25-1,.,.,TRBJ1-1,CASSIMNTEAFF,TGTGCCAGCAGTATAATGAACACTGAAGCTTTCTTT
TRBV29-1,.,.,TRBJ2-2,CSARLNTGELFF,TGCAGCGCTAGACTAAACACCGGGGAGCTGTTTTTT
TRBV30,.,.,TRBJ1-1,CAWTNGGNTEAFF,TGTGCCTGGACGAACGGAGGTAACACTGAAGCTTTCTTT
TRBV6-1,.,.,TRBJ2-7,CASSSRLDHEQYF,TGTGCCAGCAGTAGCCGCCTAGACCACGAGCAGTACTTC
TRBV11-2,.,.,TRBJ2-3,CASSFRHPTDTQYF,TGTGCCAGCAGCTTTCGACATCCCACAGATACGCAGTATTTT
TRBV27,.,.,TRBJ2-3,CASSSRVEGLLTDTQYF,TGTGCCAGCAGTTCAAGGGTAGAGGGACTCCTCACAGATACGCAGTATTTT
TRBV29-1,TRBD2,.,TRBJ2-2,CSVGLAGTGELFF,TGCAGCGTTGGACTAGCGGGCACCGGGGAGCTGTTTTTT
TRBV9,TRBD1,.,TRBJ2-4,CASSLGTGGVLDIQYF,TGTGCCAGCAGCCTAGGGACAGGGGGCGTTTTGGACATTCAGTACTTC
TRBV2,.,.,TRBJ2-1,CASRLNGEQFF,TGTGCCAGCAGACTGAACGGTGAGCAGTTCTTC
TRBV19,TRBD2,.,TRBJ2-3,CASSTGLAVDTQYF,TGTGCCAGTAGTACAGGACTAGCGGTAGATACGCAGTATTTT
TRBV5-4,TRBD2,.,TRBJ2-5,CASRSGLADQETQYF,TGTGCCAGCAGATCGGGACTAGCGGACCAAGAGACCCAGTACTTC
TRBV15,TRBD2,few,TRBJ2-7,CATSRTLAGVHEQYF,TGTGCCACCAGCAGAACTCTAGCGGGAGTCCACGAGCAGTACTTC